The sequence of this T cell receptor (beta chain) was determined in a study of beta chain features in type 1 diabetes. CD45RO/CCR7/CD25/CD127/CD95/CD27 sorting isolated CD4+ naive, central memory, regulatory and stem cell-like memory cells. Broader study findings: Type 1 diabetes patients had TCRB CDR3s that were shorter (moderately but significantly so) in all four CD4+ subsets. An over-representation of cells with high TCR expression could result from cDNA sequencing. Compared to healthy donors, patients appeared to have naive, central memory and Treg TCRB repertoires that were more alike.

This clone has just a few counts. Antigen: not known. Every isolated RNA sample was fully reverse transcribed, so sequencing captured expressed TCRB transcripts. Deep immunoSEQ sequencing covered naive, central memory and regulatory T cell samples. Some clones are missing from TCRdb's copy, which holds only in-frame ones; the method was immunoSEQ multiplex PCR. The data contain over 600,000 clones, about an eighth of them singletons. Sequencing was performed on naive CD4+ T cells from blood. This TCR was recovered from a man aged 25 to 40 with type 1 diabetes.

In DNA, the CDR3 is TGTGCCAGCAGTTTCTCACTCTCAGGCACAGATACGCAGTATTTT. This sequence encodes CASSFSLSGTDTQYF. The J gene is TRBJ2-3, the V gene TRBV28; D ambiguous. The CDR3 is 15 amino acids. Germline values: CDR1 MDHEN, CDR2 SYDVKM. V was trimmed by 3 bases and J by 1 base, leaving 11 bases between them.